This TCR beta chain originates from a study of blood T cell repertoires in COVID-19. Study-level information: Researchers got acute and convalescent COVID-19 samples from the United States, Italy and Spain. Sources were T cells, B-cell-depleted T cells, or PBMCs; the material itself was cDNA or gDNA.

In the original workflow: Scientists estimated how many nucleated cells there were by amplifying reference gene primers. The repertoire was sequenced with immunoSEQ multiplex PCR; TCRdb's copy has only in-frame clones and lacks some. That table is the source of V, J and clone size, and D and trimming were worked out from the DNA. Counted here are about 290,000 clones, 85% to 90% occurring once; the ten biggest clones make up 11%. The Seattle site enrolled patients during active infection and followed them longitudinally. The clonotype was recovered from a woman in her twenties or thirties with COVID-19, enrolled during active disease. The sample was peripheral blood.

The CDR3 bases are TGTGCCAGCAGTGGCAGGTCAGATACGCAGTATTTT. This gives the protein CASSGRSDTQYF. The V gene is TRBV2, the J gene TRBJ2-3; D remains ambiguous. The germline V and J ends were trimmed by 4 bases and 4 bases, with 6 bases remaining between them. This CDR3 contains 12 residues. Germline assignment: CDR1 SNHLY and CDR2 FYNNEI.